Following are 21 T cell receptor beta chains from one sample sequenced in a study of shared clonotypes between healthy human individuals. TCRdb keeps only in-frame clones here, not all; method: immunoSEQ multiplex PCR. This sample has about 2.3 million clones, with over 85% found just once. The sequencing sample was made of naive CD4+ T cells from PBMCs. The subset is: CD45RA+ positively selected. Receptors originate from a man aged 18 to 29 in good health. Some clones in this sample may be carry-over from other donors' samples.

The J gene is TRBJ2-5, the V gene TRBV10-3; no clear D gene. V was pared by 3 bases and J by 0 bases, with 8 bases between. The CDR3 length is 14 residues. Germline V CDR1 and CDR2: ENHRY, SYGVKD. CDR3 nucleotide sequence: TGTGCCATCAGTGATCCACCCGACCAAGAGACCCAGTACTTC. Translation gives CAISDPPDQETQYF.

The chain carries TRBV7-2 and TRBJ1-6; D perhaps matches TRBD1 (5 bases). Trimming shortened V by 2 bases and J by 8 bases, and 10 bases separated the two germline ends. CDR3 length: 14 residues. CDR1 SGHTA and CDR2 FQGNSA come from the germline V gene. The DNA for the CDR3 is TGTGCCAGCAGCTTAAGCCCGGGGGATTCACCCCTCCACTTT. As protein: CASSLSPGDSPLHF.

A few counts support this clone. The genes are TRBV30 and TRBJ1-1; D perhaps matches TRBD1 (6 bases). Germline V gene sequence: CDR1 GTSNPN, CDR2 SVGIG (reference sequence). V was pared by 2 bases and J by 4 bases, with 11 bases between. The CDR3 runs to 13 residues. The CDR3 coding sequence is TGTGCCTGGAGTCCAGGGGCGGTCACTGAAGCTTTCTTT. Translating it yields CAWSPGAVTEAFF.

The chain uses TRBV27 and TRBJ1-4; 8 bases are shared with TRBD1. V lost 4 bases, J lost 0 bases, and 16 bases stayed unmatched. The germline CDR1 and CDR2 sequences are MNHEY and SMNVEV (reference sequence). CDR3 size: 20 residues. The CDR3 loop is CASSSRYRGVDGATNEKLFF. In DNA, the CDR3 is TGTGCCAGCAGTTCACGTTACAGGGGGGTGGACGGTGCAACTAATGAAAAACTGTTTTTT.

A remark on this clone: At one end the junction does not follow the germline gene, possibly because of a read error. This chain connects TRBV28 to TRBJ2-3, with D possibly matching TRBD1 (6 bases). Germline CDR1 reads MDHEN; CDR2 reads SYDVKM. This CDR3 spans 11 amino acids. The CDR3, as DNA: TGTGCCAGCCGACAGACAGGTACGCAGTATTTT. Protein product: CASRQTGTQYF.

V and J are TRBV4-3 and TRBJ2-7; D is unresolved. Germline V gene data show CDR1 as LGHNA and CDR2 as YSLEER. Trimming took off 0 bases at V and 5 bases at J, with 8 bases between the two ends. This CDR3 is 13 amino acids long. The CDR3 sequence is CASSQDLGDEQYF. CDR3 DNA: TGCGCCAGCAGCCAAGATCTCGGCGACGAGCAGTACTTC.

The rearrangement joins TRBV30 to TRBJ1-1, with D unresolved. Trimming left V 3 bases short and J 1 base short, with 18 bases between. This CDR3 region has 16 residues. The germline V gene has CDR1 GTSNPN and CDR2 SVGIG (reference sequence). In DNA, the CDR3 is TGTGCCTGGAGCACCCCTGGGGTGGAAAGGAACACTGAAGCTTTCTTT. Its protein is CAWSTPGVERNTEAFF.

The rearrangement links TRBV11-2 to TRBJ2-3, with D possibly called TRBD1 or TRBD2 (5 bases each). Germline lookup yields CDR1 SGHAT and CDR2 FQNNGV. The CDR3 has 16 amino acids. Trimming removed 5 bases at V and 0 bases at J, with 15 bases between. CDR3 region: CASSPHPGPSTDTQYF. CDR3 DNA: TGTGCCAGCAGCCCCCATCCGGGGCCTAGCACAGATACGCAGTATTTT.

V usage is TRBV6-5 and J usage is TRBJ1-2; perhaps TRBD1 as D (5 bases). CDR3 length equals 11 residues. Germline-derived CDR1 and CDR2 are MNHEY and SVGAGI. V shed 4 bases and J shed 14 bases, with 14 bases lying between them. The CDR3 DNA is TGTGCCAGCAGTTCTAAGCTACAGGAAACCTTC. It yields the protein CASSSKLQETF.

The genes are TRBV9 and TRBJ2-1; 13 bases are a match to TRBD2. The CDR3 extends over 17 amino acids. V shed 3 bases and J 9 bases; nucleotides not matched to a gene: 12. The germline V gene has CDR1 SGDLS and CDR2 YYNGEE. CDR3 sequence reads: CASSDTGTSGTFGEQFF. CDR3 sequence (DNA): TGTGCCAGCAGCGACACCGGGACTAGCGGGACCTTTGGTGAGCAGTTCTTC.

The CDR3 bases are TGCGCCAGCAGCCGGGACAGCGGCAATCAGCCCCAGCATTTT. It codes for CASSRDSGNQPQHF. The chain combines TRBV4-3 with TRBJ1-5, with 7 bases matching TRBD1. CDR3 length: 14 residues. Germline lookup yields CDR1 LGHNA and CDR2 YSLEER. Losses at the gene ends were 4 bases for V and 2 bases for J; bases not matched to a gene: 2.

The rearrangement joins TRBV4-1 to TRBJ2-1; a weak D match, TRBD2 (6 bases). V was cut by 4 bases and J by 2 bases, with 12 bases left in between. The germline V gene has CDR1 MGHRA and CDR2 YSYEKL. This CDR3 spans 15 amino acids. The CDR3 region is CASSPYSGTYNEQFF. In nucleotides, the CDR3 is TGCGCCAGCAGCCCGTATAGCGGAACCTACAATGAGCAGTTCTTC.

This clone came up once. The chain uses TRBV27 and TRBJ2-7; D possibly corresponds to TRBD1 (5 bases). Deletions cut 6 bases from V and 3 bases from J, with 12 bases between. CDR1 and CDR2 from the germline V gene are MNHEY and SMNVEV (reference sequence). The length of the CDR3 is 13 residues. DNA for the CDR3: TGTGCCAGCAGCCCTCGAAGGGGCTACGAGCAGTACTTC. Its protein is CASSPRRGYEQYF.

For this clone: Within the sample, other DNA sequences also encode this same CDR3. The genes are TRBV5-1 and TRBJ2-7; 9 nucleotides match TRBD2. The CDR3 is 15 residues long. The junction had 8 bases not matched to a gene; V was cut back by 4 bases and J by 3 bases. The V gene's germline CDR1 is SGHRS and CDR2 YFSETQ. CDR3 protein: CASSPGGSGSYEQYF. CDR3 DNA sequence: TGCGCCAGCAGCCCCGGGGGTAGCGGGAGCTACGAGCAGTACTTC.

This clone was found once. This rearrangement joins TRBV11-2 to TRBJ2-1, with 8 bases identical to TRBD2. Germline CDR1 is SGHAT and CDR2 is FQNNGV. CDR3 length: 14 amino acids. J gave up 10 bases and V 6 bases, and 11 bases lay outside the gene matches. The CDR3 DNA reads TGTGCCAGCAGACCCTCGGGGGGGGCGAGCGAGCAGTTCTTC. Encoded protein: CASRPSGGASEQFF.

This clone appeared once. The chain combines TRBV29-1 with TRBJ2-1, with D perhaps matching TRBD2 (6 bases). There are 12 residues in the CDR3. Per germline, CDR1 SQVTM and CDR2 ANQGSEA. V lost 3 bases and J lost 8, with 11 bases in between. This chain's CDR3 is CSVDMGGDEQFF. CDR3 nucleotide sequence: TGCAGCGTTGATATGGGGGGTGATGAGCAGTTCTTC.

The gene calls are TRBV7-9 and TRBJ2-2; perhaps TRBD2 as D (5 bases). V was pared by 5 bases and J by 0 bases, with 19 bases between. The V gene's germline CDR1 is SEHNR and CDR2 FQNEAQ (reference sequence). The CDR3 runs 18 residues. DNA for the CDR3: TGTGCCAGCAGCCCCGTCGTTACCATGAGGGCGAACACCGGGGAGCTGTTTTTT. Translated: CASSPVVTMRANTGELFF.

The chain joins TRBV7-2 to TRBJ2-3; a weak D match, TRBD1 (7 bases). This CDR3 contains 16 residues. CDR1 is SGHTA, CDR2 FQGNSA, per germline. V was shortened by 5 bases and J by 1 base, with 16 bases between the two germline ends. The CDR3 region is CASSARQGGGTDTQYF. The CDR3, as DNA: TGTGCCAGCAGCGCCAGACAGGGCGGGGGCACAGATACGCAGTATTTT. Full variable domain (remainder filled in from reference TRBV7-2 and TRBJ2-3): GAGVSQSPSNKVTEKGKDVELRCDPISGHTALYWYRQSLGQGLEFLIYFQGNSAPDKSGLPSDRFSAERTGGSVSTLTIQRTQQEDSAVYLCASSARQGGGTDTQYFGPGTRLTVL.

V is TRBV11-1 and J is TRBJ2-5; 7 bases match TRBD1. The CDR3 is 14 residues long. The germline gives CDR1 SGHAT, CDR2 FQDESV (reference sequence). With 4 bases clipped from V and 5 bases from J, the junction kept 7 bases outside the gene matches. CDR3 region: CASSSYGQAETQYF. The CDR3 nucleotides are TGTGCCAGCAGCTCATACGGACAGGCGGAGACCCAGTACTTC.

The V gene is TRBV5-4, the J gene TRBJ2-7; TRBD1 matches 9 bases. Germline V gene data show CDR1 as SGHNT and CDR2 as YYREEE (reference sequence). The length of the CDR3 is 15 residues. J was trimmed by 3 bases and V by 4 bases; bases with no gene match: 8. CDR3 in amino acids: CASSTGQGTLYEQYF. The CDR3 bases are TGTGCCAGCAGCACCGGACAGGGGACCCTCTACGAGCAGTACTTC.

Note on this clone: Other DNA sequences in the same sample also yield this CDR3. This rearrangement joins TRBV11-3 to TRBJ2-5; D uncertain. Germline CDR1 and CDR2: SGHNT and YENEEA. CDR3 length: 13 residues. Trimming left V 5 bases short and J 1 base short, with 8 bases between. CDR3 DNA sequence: TGTGCCAGCAGCCGGGCATCCCAAGAGACCCAGTACTTC. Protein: CASSRASQETQYF. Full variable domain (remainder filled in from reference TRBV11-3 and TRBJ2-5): EAGVVQSPRYKIIEKKQPVAFWCNPISGHNTLYWYLQNLGQGPELLIRYENEEAVDDSQLPKDRFSAERLKGVDSTLKIQPAELGDSAVYLCASSRASQETQYFGPGTRLLVL.